This T cell receptor beta chain derives from a study of cytomegalovirus exposure and HLA in healthy donors. Overall study findings and caveats: A few CMV-associated chains were confirmed in vitro to be specific for CMV antigens. Researchers reported from a later analysis that most CMV-associated TCR beta chains appeared HLA-restricted. CMV serostatus was the sole immune exposure information available.

As concerns this clone: Its specificity is not known.

Primers for the PCR totalled 60 Vbeta and 13 Jbeta. TCRdb's table, derived via immunoSEQ multiplex PCR, lists solely in-frame clones and lacks some. The sample lists about 160,000 clones, 65% to 85% seen once, with approximately 1.2% in the top ten. The receptor was isolated from a boy between 2 and 10 years old in good health and CMV-seronegative. The sequenced sample consisted of PBMCs.

In DNA form, the CDR3 reads TGCAGCGTTGAAAATAGAGGAACAGATACGCAGTATTTT. Its translation is CSVENRGTDTQYF. This chain connects TRBV29-1 to TRBJ2-3; D remains ambiguous. Trimming removed 2 bases at V and 3 bases at J, with 9 bases between. The CDR3 covers 13 residues. CDR1 is SQVTM, CDR2 ANQGSEA, per germline.